This TCR beta chain is from a study of T cell responses to AZD1222 COVID-19 vaccine. Study results and limitations: Donors, mostly white British, included more females; clonal diversity was possibly underestimated. Repertoires in all cases were sampled only once the peak T cell response had passed. Elevations in Spike-specific TCR breadth and depth followed administration of two AZD1222 doses.

The CDR3 runs 15 residues. Germline V lookup: CDR1 SEHNR, CDR2 FQNEAQ (reference sequence). Trimming pared 5 bases from V and 7 bases from J, leaving 15 bases between. Note on this clone: Antigen: not known.

Only in-frame clones appear in the TCRdb table, and some are missing; sequencing was by immunoSEQ multiplex PCR. The sample holds 130,000 to 150,000 clones, 88% seen once. The sample consisted of peripheral blood, taken 28 days after the second dose of the MenACWY control vaccine. J is TRBJ1-6 and V is TRBV7-9; D gene uncertain. The receptor's source is an adult who received the MenACWY meningococcal vaccine as a control. The CDR3 loop reads CASSGPTRSNSPLHF. CDR3 in DNA: TGTGCCAGCAGCGGGCCCACAAGATCCAATTCACCCCTCCACTTT.